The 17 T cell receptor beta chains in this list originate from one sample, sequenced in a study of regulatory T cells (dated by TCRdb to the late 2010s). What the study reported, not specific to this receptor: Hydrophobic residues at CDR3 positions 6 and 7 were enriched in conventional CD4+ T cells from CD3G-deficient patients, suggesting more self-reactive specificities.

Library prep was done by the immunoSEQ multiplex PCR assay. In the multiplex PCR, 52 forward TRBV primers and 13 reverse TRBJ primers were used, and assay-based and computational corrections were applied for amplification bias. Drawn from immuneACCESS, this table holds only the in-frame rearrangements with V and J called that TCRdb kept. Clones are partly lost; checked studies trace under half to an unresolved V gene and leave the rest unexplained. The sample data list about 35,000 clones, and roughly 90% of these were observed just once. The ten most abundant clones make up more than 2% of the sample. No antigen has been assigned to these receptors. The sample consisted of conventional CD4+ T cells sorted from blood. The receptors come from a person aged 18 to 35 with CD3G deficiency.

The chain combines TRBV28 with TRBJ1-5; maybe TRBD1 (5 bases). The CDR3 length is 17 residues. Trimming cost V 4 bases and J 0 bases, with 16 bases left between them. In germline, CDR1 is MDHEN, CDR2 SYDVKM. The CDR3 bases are TGTGCCAGCAGTTCCCCTAACAGGAGGGGTAGCAATCAGCCCCAGCATTTT. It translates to CASSSPNRRGSNQPQHF.

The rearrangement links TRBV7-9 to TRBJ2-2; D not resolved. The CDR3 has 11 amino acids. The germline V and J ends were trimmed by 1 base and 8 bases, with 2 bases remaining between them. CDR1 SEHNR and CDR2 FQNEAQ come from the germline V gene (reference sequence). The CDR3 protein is CASSLEGELFF. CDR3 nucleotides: TGTGCCAGCAGCTTAGAAGGGGAGCTGTTTTTT.

CDR3 loop: CASSSNLQGYEQFF. The CDR3 DNA reads TGTGCCAGCTCATCAAACCTACAGGGATATGAGCAGTTCTTC. The chain recombines TRBV18 with TRBJ2-1; possibly TRBD1 for D (6 bases). CDR1 KGHSH and CDR2 LQKENI come from the germline V gene. The CDR3 extends over 14 amino acids. The V end was cut by 5 bases, the J end by 8 bases, with 16 bases between.

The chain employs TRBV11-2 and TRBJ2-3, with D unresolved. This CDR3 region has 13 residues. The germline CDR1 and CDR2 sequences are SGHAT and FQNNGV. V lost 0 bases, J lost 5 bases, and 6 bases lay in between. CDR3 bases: TGTGCCAGCAGCTTAGATTCGGTAGATACGCAGTATTTT. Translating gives CASSLDSVDTQYF. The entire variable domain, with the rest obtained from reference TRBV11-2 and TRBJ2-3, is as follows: EAGVAQSPRYKIIEKRQSVAFWCNPISGHATLYWYQQILGQGPKLLIQFQNNGVVDDSQLPKDRFSAERLKGVDSTLKIQPAKLEDSAVYLCASSLDSVDTQYFGPGTRLTVL.

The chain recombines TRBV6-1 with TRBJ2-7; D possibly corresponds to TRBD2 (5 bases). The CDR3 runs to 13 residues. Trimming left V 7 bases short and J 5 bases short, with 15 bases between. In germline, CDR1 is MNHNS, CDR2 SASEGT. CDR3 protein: CASTRSSSHEQYF. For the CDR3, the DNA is TGTGCCAGCACCCGGTCATCTAGCCACGAGCAGTACTTC.

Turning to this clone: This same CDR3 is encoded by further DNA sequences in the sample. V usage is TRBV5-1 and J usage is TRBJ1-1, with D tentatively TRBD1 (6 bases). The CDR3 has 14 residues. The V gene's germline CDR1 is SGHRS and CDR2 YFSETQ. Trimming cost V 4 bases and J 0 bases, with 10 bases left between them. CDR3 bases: TGCGCCAGCAGCCATGGGGGCGTGAACACTGAAGCTTTCTTT. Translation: CASSHGGVNTEAFF.

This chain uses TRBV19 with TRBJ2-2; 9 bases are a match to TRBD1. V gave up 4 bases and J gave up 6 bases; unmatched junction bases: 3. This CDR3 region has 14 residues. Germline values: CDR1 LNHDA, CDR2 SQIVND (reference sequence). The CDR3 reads CASSNRQGAGELFF. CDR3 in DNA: TGTGCCAGTAGTAACCGACAGGGGGCCGGGGAGCTGTTTTTT.

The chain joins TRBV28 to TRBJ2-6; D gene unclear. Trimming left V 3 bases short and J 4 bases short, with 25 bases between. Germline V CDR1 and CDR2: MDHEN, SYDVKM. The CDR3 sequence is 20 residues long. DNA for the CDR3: TGTGCCAGCAGTTTTGGAGTCGGCAGGAGACGTTTATCCGGGGCCAACGTCCTGACTTTC. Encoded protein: CASSFGVGRRRLSGANVLTF.

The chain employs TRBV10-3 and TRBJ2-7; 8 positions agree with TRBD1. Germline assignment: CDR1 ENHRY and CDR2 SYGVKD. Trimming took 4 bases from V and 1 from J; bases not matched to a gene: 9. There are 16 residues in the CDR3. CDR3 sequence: CAISARSDRASYEQYF. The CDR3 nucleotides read TGTGCCATCAGTGCCCGCTCGGACAGGGCGTCCTACGAGCAGTACTTC.

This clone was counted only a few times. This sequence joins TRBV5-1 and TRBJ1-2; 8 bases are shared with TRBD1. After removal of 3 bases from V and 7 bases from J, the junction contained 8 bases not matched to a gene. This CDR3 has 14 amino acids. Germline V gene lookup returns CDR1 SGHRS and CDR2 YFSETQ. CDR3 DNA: TGCGCCAGCAGCTACGGGACAGGCTACCGTGGCTACACCTTC. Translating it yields CASSYGTGYRGYTF. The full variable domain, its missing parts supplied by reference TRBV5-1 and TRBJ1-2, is KAGVTQTPRYLIKTRGQQVTLSCSPISGHRSVSWYQQTPGQGLQFLFEYFSETQRNKGNFPGRFSGRQFSNSRSEMNVSTLELGDSALYLCASSYGTGYRGYTFGSGTRLTVV.

The CDR3 protein is CASSSSSGPPGTSGGIYEQYF. As DNA, the CDR3 is TGTGCCAGCAGTTCTTCCTCCGGGCCACCCGGGACTAGCGGGGGGATCTACGAGCAGTACTTC. The rearrangement uses TRBV28 and TRBJ2-7, with 15 bases fitting TRBD2. CDR1 MDHEN and CDR2 SYDVKM come from the germline V gene. CDR3 length: 21 residues. The ends lost 4 bases at V and 3 bases at J; junction bases unmatched: 19.

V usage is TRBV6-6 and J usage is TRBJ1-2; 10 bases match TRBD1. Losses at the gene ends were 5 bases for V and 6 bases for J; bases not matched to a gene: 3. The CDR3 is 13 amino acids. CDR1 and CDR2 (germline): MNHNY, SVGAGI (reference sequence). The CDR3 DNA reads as TGTGCCAGCAGTAAAGGGACAGGGGATGGCTACACCTTC. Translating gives CASSKGTGDGYTF.

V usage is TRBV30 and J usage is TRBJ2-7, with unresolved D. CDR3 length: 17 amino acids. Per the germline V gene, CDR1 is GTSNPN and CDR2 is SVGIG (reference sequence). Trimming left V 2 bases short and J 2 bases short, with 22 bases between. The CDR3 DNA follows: TGTGCCTGGAGTTCCCCCCGGACCTCTCGCTCCCCCTACGAGCAGTACTTC. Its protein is CAWSSPRTSRSPYEQYF.

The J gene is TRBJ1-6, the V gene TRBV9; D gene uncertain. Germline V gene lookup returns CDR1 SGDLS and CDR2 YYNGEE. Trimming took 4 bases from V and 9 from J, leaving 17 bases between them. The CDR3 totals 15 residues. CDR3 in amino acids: CASSSTEGVGSPLHF. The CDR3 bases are TGTGCCAGCAGCTCCACGGAGGGAGTTGGTTCACCCCTCCACTTT.

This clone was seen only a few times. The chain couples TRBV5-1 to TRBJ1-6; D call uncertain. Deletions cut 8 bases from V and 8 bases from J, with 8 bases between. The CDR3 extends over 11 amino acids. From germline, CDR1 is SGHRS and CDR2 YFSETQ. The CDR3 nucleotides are TGCGCCAGGGAGGAGTATTCACCCCTCCACTTT. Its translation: CAREEYSPLHF.

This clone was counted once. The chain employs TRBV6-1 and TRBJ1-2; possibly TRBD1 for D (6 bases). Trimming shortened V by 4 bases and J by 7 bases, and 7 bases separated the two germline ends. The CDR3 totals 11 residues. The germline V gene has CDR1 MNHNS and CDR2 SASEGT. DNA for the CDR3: TGTGCCAGCAGTGCGGGGGCTGGCTACACCTTC. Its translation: CASSAGAGYTF.

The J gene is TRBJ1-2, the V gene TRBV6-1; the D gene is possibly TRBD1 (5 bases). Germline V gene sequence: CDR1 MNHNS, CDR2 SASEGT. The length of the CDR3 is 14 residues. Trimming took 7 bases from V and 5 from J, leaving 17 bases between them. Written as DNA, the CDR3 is TGTGCCAGCACCTACAGGCAGGGAAGATATGGCTACACCTTC. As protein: CASTYRQGRYGYTF.